This T cell receptor beta chain came from a study of CD8+CD57+ T cells in acquired aplastic anemia. Overall study: The study obtained an average of around 2.9 ug of DNA from sorted CD4+ and CD8+ cells.

CDR3 and TCR beta VDJ profiling relied on a genomic DNA template. One entry per CDR3 protein, called by TCRdb with MiXCR from the reads. Among 95,000 to 150,000 distinct CDR3 sequences, about 60% were seen once, and the ten largest hold 29%. V shed 0 bases and J shed 10 bases, with 14 bases lying between them. CDR1 and CDR2 (germline): ENHRY, SYGVKD. The CDR3 totals 14 residues. To note about this clonotype: What it binds is unknown.

General study results and limits: Patients and controls shared 25 to 30 CD8+ CDR3 sequences, which appeared highly expressed in patients and within their immunodominant clones.

The authors sequenced patients whose flow cytometry had shown CD8+CD57+ cell expansion. Patients were untreated when blood was sampled. This sequence was found in a human donor with aplastic anemia. V usage is TRBV10-3 and J usage is TRBJ2-3, with D possibly TRBD2 on 7 matching bases. Sequences were obtained from sorted CD4+, CD8+, or CD8+CD57+ T cells (not recorded which) from PBMCs. The CDR3 loop reads CAISESRGPKAQYF. CDR3 nucleotides: TGTGCCATCAGTGAGTCGCGGGGGCCCAAGGCGCAGTATTTT.